This T cell receptor (beta chain) was obtained from a study of low-dose radiotherapy and immunotherapy resistance in tumors. Study background: The study delivered 0.5 Gy per fraction every 2 weeks to Cohort 1, totaling 6.5 Gy. Aspirin was administered orally at 300 mg daily for four cycles, commencing on cycle 1 day 1.

V shed 8 bases and J shed 5 bases, with 18 bases lying between them. The germline V gene encodes CDR1 MNHGY and CDR2 SAAAGT. This CDR3 has 15 residues. As to this clonotype: A read error is likely here: a far larger clone is one base away.

Time point: before trial treatment. Donors were dosed with nivolumab and ipilimumab; they also received aspirin, low-dose cyclophosphamide and low-dose radiotherapy. First-strand cDNA used TRAV- and TRBV-specific primers, covering alpha and beta chains. Amplification, which lasted 15 to 20 PCR cycles, used a constant-region primer and V-primer adapter to amplify TCRs. The mRNA that was isolated underwent amplification by in vitro transcription. TCRdb used MiXCR to reprocess the reads, holding one entry per CDR3 protein. The table has tens of thousands of distinct CDR3 sequences, 15% to 20% seen once; the top ten hold 2.8%.

This clonotype originated in a male donor with prostate cancer. The sample in question was PBMCs, obtained before treatment. The gene calls are TRBV6-8 and TRBJ2-2; D remains unclear. CDR3 region: CASGEELVATGELFF. The CDR3 bases are TGTGCCAGCGGTGAGGAACTGGTGGCTACCGGGGAGCTGTTTTTT.